The source of this TCR beta chain is a study of radiotherapy plus CTLA-4 blockade in lung cancer. The overall study: Objective response was observed in roughly 20% of patients, and disease control in roughly 30%.

Generated by immunoSEQ multiplex PCR, the TCRdb table keeps only in-frame clones and is missing some. The sample holds 85,000 to 100,000 clones, roughly 78% seen once. The CDR3 consists of 22 residues. Per the germline V gene, CDR1 is MNHEY and CDR2 is SMNVEV (reference sequence). V shed 2 bases, J shed 2 bases, and the junction held 21 bases outside the gene matches. The specimen comprised peripheral blood, sampled from a patient treated with radiotherapy plus ipilimumab. The TCR originated in a human donor with non-small cell lung cancer that progressed on radiotherapy plus ipilimumab. The chain combines TRBV27 with TRBJ2-3; 11 positions agree with TRBD2. CDR3: CASSLALAGGLHLAVNTDTQYF. As DNA, the CDR3 is TGTGCCAGCAGTTTAGCGCTAGCGGGGGGATTACATTTGGCGGTTAACACAGATACGCAGTATTTT.